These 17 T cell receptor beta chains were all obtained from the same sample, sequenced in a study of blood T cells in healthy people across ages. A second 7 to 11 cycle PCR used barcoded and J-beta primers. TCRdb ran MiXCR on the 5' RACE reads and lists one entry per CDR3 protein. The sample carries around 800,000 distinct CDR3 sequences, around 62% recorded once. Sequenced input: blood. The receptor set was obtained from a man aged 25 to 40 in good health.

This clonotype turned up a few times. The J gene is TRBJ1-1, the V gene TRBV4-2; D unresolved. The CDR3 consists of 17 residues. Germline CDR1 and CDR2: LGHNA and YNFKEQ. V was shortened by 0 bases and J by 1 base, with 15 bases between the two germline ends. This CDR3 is CASSQEVRGLRNTEAFF. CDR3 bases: TGTGCCAGCAGCCAAGAGGTCCGGGGTCTGAGGAACACTGAAGCTTTCTTT.

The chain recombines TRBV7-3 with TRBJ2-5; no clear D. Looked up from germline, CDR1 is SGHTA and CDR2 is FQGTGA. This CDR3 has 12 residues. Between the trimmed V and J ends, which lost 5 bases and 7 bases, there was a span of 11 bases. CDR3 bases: TGTGCCAGCAGCGACAATGCAGGGACCCAGTACTTC. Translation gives CASSDNAGTQYF.

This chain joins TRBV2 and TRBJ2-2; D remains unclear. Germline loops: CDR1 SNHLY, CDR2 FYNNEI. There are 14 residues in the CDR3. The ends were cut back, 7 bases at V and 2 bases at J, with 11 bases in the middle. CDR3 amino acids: CASMSARNTGELFF. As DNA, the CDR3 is TGTGCCAGCATGAGTGCCCGAAACACCGGGGAGCTGTTTTTT.

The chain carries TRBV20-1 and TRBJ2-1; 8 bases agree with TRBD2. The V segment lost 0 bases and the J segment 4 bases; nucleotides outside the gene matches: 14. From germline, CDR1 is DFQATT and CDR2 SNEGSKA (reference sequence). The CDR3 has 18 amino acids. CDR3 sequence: CSAREPLGTRVEYNEQFF. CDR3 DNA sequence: TGCAGTGCTAGAGAGCCGTTGGGGACTAGAGTTGAGTACAATGAGCAGTTCTTC.

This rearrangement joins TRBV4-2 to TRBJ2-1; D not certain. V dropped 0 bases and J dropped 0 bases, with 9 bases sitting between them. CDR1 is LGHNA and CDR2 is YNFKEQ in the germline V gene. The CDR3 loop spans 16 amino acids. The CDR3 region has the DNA TGTGCCAGCAGCCAAGAGGCGCCCGTCTCCTACAATGAGCAGTTCTTC. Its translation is CASSQEAPVSYNEQFF.

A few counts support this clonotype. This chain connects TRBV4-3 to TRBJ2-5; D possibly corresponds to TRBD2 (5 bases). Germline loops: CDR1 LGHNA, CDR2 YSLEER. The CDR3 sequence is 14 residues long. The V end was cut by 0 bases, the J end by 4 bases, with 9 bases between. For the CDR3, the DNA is TGCGCCAGCAGCCAAGAGGGAGTAGGAGAGACCCAGTACTTC. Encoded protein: CASSQEGVGETQYF.

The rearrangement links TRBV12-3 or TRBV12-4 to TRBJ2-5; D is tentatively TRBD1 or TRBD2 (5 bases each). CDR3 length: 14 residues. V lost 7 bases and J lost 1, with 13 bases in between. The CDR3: CASTQLGTQETQYF. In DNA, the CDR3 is TGTGCCAGCACCCAACTGGGGACCCAAGAGACCCAGTACTTC.

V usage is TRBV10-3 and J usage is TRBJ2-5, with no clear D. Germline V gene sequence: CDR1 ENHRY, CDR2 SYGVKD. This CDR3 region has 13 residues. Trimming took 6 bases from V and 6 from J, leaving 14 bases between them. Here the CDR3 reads CAISRPTEKTQYF. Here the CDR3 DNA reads TGTGCCATCAGCCGACCAACAGAGAAGACCCAGTACTTC.

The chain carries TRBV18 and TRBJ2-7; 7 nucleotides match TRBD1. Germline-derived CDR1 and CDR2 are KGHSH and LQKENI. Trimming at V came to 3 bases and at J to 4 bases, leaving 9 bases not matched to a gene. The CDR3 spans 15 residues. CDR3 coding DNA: TGTGCCAGCTCACCCCCGTCGACAGGGATTTACGAGCAGTACTTC. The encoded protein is CASSPPSTGIYEQYF.

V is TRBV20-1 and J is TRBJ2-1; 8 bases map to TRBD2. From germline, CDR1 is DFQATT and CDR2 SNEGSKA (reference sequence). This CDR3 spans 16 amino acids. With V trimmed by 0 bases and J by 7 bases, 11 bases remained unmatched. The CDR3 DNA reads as TGCAGTGCTAGAGAATTAGCGGGGTCTCGGTTGAATGAGCAGTTCTTC. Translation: CSARELAGSRLNEQFF.

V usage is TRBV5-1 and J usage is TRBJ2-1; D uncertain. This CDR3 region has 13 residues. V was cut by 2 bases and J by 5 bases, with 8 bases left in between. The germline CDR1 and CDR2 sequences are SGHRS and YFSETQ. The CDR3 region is CASSFPGHNEQFF. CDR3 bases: TGCGCCAGCAGCTTTCCAGGACACAATGAGCAGTTCTTC.

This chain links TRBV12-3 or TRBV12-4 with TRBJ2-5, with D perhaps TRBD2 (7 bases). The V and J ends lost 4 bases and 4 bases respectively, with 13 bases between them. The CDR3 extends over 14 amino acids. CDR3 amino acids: CASSWGGHPETQYF. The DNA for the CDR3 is TGTGCCAGCAGTTGGGGGGGGCACCCAGAGACCCAGTACTTC.

DNA for the CDR3: TGTGCCAGCAGTGACTCTGGGACAGGGGGCCGCAATGAGCAGTTCTTC. Its translation: CASSDSGTGGRNEQFF. This chain connects TRBV6-4 to TRBJ2-1; 12 nucleotides line up with TRBD1. The length of the CDR3 is 16 residues. Trimming cost V 0 bases and J 6 bases; bases outside gene matches: 3. Per the germline V gene, CDR1 is MRHNA and CDR2 is SNTAGT.

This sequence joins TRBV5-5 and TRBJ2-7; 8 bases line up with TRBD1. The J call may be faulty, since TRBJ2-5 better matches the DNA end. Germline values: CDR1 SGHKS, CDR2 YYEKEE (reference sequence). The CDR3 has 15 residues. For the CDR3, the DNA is TGTGCCAGCAGCTCGACGGGACAGGTTTTAGAGACCCAGTACTTC. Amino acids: CASSSTGQVLETQYF.

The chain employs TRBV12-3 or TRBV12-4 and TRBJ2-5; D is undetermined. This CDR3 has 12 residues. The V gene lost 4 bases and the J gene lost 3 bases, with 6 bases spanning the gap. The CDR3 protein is CASSSIEETQYF. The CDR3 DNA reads TGTGCCAGCAGTTCAATCGAAGAGACCCAGTACTTC.

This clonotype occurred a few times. The CDR3: CSAPLAGPHFSYNEQFF. In DNA, the CDR3 is TGCAGCGCCCCACTAGCGGGGCCCCACTTCTCCTACAATGAGCAGTTCTTC. V is TRBV29-1 and J is TRBJ2-1; TRBD2 agrees at 10 bases. The CDR3 is 17 amino acids. With V trimmed by 7 bases and J by 0 bases, 12 bases remained unmatched. Germline V gene lookup returns CDR1 SQVTM and CDR2 ANQGSEA.

The CDR3 is CSANVQKGYEQYF. The CDR3 DNA follows: TGCAGTGCTAATGTCCAGAAGGGCTACGAGCAGTACTTC. V is TRBV20-1 and J is TRBJ2-7; D not resolved. This CDR3 spans 13 amino acids. The V and J ends lost 4 bases and 3 bases respectively, with 13 bases between them. The germline V gene encodes CDR1 DFQATT and CDR2 SNEGSKA (reference sequence).